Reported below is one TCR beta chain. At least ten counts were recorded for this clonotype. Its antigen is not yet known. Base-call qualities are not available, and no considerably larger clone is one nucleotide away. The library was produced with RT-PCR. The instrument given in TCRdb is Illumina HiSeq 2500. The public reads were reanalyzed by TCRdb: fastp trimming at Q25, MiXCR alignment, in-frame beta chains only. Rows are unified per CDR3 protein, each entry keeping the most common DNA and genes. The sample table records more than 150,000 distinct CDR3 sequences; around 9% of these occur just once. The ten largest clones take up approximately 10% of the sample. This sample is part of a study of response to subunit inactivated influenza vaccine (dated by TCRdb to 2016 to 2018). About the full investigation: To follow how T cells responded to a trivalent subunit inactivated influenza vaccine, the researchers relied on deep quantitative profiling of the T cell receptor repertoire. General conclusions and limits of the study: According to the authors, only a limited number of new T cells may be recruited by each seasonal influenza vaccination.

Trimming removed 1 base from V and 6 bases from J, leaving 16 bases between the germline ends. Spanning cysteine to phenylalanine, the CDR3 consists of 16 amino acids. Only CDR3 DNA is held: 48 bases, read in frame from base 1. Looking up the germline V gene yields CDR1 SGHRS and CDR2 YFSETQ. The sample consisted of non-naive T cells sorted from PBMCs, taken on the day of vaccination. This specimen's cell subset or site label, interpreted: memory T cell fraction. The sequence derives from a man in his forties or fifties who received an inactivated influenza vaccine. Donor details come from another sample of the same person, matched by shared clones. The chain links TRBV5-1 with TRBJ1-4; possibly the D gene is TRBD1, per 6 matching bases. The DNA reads TGCGCCAGCAGCTTGCTTGGAACAGGGAGGGATGAAAAACTGTTTTTT. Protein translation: CASSLLGTGRDEKLFF. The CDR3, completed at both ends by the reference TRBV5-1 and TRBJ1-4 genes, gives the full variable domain KAGVTQTPRYLIKTRGQQVTLSCSPISGHRSVSWYQQTPGQGLQFLFEYFSETQRNKGNFPGRFSGRQFSNSRSEMNVSTLELGDSALYLCASSLLGTGRDEKLFFGSGTQLSVL.